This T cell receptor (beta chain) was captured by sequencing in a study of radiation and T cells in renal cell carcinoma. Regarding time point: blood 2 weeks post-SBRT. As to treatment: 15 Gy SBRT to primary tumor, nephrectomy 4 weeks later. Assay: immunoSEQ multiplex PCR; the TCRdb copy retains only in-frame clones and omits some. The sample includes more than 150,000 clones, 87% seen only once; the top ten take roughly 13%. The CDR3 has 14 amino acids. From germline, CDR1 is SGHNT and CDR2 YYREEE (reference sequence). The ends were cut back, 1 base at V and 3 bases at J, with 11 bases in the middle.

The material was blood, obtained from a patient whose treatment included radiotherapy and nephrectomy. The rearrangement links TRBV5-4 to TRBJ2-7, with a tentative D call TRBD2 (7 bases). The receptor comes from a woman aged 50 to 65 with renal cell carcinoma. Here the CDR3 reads CASSLTGGHYEQYF. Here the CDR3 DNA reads TGTGCCAGCAGCTTGACGGGGGGACACTACGAGCAGTACTTC.